Presented here are 28 T cell receptor beta chains from one specimen sequenced in a study of liver allograft versus peripheral blood T cells. Study in general: Graft-liver T cell receptor repertoires were compared against recipient peripheral blood repertoires.

Using its own MiXCR run on the reads, TCRdb lists one record per CDR3 protein. The sample carries 2,500 to 3,000 distinct CDR3 sequences, approximately 16% recorded once. The source is a human patient who had a liver transplant. Some T cells may trace back to the graft donor.

By share, this clonotype counts as medium-sized. The chain joins TRBV29-1 to TRBJ2-1, with D possibly being TRBD1 (6 bases). The CDR3 spans 13 residues. Germline CDR1 is SQVTM and CDR2 is ANQGSEA. With 2 bases removed from V and 2 bases from J, the gap between germline ends came to 7 bases. The CDR3 is CSVERGTYNEQFF. CDR3 nucleotides: TGCAGCGTTGAAAGGGGGACCTACAATGAGCAGTTCTTC.

In its sample, this clonotype was seen a few times. The chain recombines TRBV2 with TRBJ1-5; a weak D match, TRBD1 (6 bases). V was clipped by 6 bases and J by 3 bases, with 9 bases between them. CDR1 is SNHLY and CDR2 is FYNNEI in the germline V gene. This CDR3 has 13 residues. CDR3 in amino acids: CASSGQLNQPQHF. The DNA of the CDR3 is TGTGCCAGCAGCGGACAGCTCAATCAGCCCCAGCATTTT.

By sample fraction, this clonotype is medium-sized (0.01 to 0.1%). The chain joins TRBV11-2 to TRBJ1-3, with 8 bases aligning to TRBD1. The CDR3 contains 16 residues. Germline CDR1 reads SGHAT; CDR2 reads FQNNGV. Losses at the gene ends were 5 bases for V and 4 bases for J; bases not matched to a gene: 10. This CDR3 is CASSPAGGTGGNTIYF. DNA for the CDR3: TGTGCCAGCAGCCCTGCGGGGGGGACAGGCGGAAACACCATATATTTT.

This clonotype was counted only a few times. This chain's CDR3 is CASSPPGLLREQYF. CDR3 sequence (DNA): TGTGCCAGCAGTCCCCCGGGACTATTAAGGGAGCAGTACTTC. The chain has TRBV12-3 or TRBV12-4 and TRBJ2-7, with 7 bases matching TRBD2. The CDR3 sequence is 14 residues long. V dropped 5 bases and J dropped 7; count of bases not matched to a gene: 11.

For this clonotype: This may arise from a read error, as a much more abundant clone is one base away. The chain links TRBV6-5 to TRBJ2-3, with D possibly TRBD2 on 6 matching bases. The V gene lost 2 bases and the J gene lost 7 bases, with 13 bases spanning the gap. The CDR3 sequence is 14 residues long. CDR1 is MNHEY, CDR2 SVGAGI, per germline. CDR3 loop: CASSYLGGKYTQYF. CDR3 DNA: TGTGCCAGCAGTTACCTGGGCGGGAAATATACGCAGTATTTT.

In this sample, this clonotype is medium-sized. The chain is built from TRBV19 and TRBJ2-3, with D tentatively TRBD2 (6 bases). V shed 6 bases and J shed 2 bases, with 15 bases lying between them. This CDR3 is built from 15 residues. Per germline, CDR1 LNHDA and CDR2 SQIVND (reference sequence). The CDR3: CASSGSDYYTDTQYF. The CDR3 nucleotides are TGTGCCAGTAGCGGGTCGGACTACTACACAGATACGCAGTATTTT.

This clonotype occurred a few times. The chain joins TRBV27 to TRBJ2-7; D tentatively reads TRBD1 or TRBD2 (5 bases each). The CDR3 runs to 12 residues. Trimming pared 2 bases from V and 6 bases from J, leaving 8 bases between. Germline V gives CDR1 MNHEY, CDR2 SMNVEV (reference sequence). CDR3 residues: CASSLQGAEQYF. CDR3 coding DNA: TGTGCCAGCAGTTTACAGGGAGCCGAGCAGTACTTC.

About this clonotype itself: A clone one base away is much larger, so this may be a read error. The V call is TRBV18, the J call TRBJ2-7; 7 nucleotides line up with TRBD1. There are 15 residues in the CDR3. Germline CDR1 is KGHSH and CDR2 is LQKENI. J was trimmed by 9 bases and V by 0 bases; bases with no gene match: 11. This chain's CDR3 is CASSPPEGASIGQYF. DNA for the CDR3: TGTGCCAGCTCACCACCTGAGGGGGCAAGCATAGGGCAGTACTTC.

The V gene is TRBV18, the J gene TRBJ1-1; D ambiguous. Looked up from germline, CDR1 is KGHSH and CDR2 is LQKENI. The CDR3 extends over 13 amino acids. The germline V and J ends were trimmed by 0 bases and 5 bases, with 7 bases remaining between them. As DNA, the CDR3 is TGTGCCAGCTCACCACCGTATGGAACTGAAGCTTTCTTT. It yields the protein CASSPPYGTEAFF.

By share, this clonotype counts as medium-sized. The chain is built from TRBV15 and TRBJ1-2, with D perhaps matching TRBD1 (6 bases). V shed 2 bases and J shed 2 bases, with 9 bases lying between them. This CDR3 region has 14 residues. Germline CDR1 and CDR2: LNHNV and YYDKDF (reference sequence). CDR3 bases: TGTGCCACCAGCAGAACACAGGGAAACTATGGCTACACCTTC. This translates into CATSRTQGNYGYTF.

The chain links TRBV5-5 to TRBJ2-3; D gene uncertain. CDR1 is SGHKS and CDR2 is YYEKEE in the germline V gene (reference sequence). The CDR3 contains 13 residues. Trimming shortened V by 2 bases and J by 6 bases, and 10 bases separated the two germline ends. As DNA, the CDR3 is TGTGCCAGCAGCTTCGGGTTGGGGGATACGCAGTATTTT. Amino acids: CASSFGLGDTQYF.

This clonotype is medium-sized (0.01 to 0.1%) in the sample. The CDR3: CASRGDRTNYGYTF. For the CDR3, the DNA is TGTGCCAGCAGGGGGGACAGAACCAACTATGGCTACACCTTC. The chain couples TRBV12-3 or TRBV12-4 to TRBJ1-2, with 7 bases lining up with TRBD1. The trim removed 6 bases at V and 2 bases at J, leaving 6 bases unmatched. The CDR3 loop spans 14 amino acids.

This clonotype has only a few counts. In DNA form, the CDR3 reads TGTGCCAGCAGCGTAGCTACAGGGTTAAATTCACCCCTCCACTTT. Translation: CASSVATGLNSPLHF. The rearrangement joins TRBV9 to TRBJ1-6; tentative D call: TRBD1 (6 bases). The germline V gene has CDR1 SGDLS and CDR2 YYNGEE. The CDR3 has 15 residues. Trimming removed 0 bases from V and 7 bases from J, with 11 bases in between. Variable domain in full (rest from reference TRBV9 and TRBJ1-6): DSGVTQTPKHLITATGQRVTLRCSPRSGDLSVYWYQQSLDQGLQFLIQYYNGEERAKGNILERFSAQQFPDLHSELNLSSLELGDSALYFCASSVATGLNSPLHFGNGTRLTVT.

This clonotype ranks as medium-sized. The chain joins TRBV6-1 to TRBJ2-1; 9 bases line up with TRBD1. This CDR3 is built from 13 residues. Germline V gene data show CDR1 as MNHNS and CDR2 as SASEGT. Trimming cost V 4 bases and J 15 bases; bases outside gene matches: 10. CDR3 nucleotides: TGTGCCAGCAGTGGGGACAGGGATTCCCCTCCGTTCTTC. It specifies CASSGDRDSPPFF.

This clonotype is medium-sized by share. This chain joins TRBV24-1 and TRBJ2-5; possibly TRBD1 for D (6 bases). CDR1 KGHDR and CDR2 SFDVKD come from the germline V gene. Trimming pared 4 bases from V and 5 bases from J, leaving 13 bases between. The CDR3 contains 14 residues. The CDR3 DNA is TGTGCCACCAGTGACTCAACAGGGTCTGAGACCCAGTACTTC. Encoded protein: CATSDSTGSETQYF.

This clonotype was observed a few times. Given a much more abundant clone one base away, this may be a read error. The V gene is TRBV19, the J gene TRBJ1-5, with unresolved D. Trimming took off 4 bases at V and 4 bases at J, with 14 bases between the two ends. This CDR3 is built from 15 residues. Germline CDR1 is LNHDA and CDR2 is SQIVND (reference sequence). In DNA, the CDR3 is TGTGCCAGTAGTACCCAGGCGGTGGAAAATCAGCCCCAGCATTTT. Its translation is CASSTQAVENQPQHF.

This clonotype is medium-sized by share. The chain links TRBV24-1 to TRBJ2-5, with D uncertain. Trimming left V 2 bases short and J 4 bases short, with 7 bases between. CDR3 size: 13 residues. The V gene's germline CDR1 is KGHDR and CDR2 SFDVKD. CDR3 sequence: CATSDSYLETQYF. CDR3 DNA: TGTGCCACCAGTGATTCCTATCTAGAGACCCAGTACTTC.

The chain combines TRBV5-1 with TRBJ1-5; 8 nucleotides line up with TRBD1. J gave up 3 bases and V 0 bases, and 2 bases lay outside the gene matches. This CDR3 is built from 15 residues. CDR1 and CDR2 (germline): SGHRS, YFSETQ. The CDR3 DNA is TGCGCCAGCAGCTTGGGACAGGGGTCCAATCAGCCCCAGCATTTT. It specifies CASSLGQGSNQPQHF. Drawing the rest from reference TRBV5-1 and TRBJ1-5, the complete variable domain is KAGVTQTPRYLIKTRGQQVTLSCSPISGHRSVSWYQQTPGQGLQFLFEYFSETQRNKGNFPGRFSGRQFSNSRSEMNVSTLELGDSALYLCASSLGQGSNQPQHFGDGTRLSIL.

By its share, this clonotype is large. The rearrangement uses TRBV6-1 and TRBJ2-1, with D possibly TRBD1 on 5 matching bases. Trimming pared 6 bases from V and 4 bases from J, leaving 13 bases between. This CDR3 is built from 14 residues. Germline-derived CDR1 and CDR2 are MNHNS and SASEGT. In DNA form, the CDR3 reads TGTGCCAGCAGGATAAAGACAGATTACAATGAGCAGTTCTTC. Its translation is CASRIKTDYNEQFF.

This clonotype is labeled medium-sized. The chain couples TRBV6-2 or TRBV6-3 to TRBJ1-5; the D gene is possibly TRBD1 (6 bases). CDR1 and CDR2 from the germline V gene are MNHEY and SVGEGT. Trimming left V 2 bases short and J 0 bases short, with 17 bases between. The CDR3 covers 18 residues. The CDR3 loop reads CASSYIRSQGFSNQPQHF. In nucleotides, the CDR3 is TGTGCCAGCAGTTACATTCGGTCACAGGGTTTTAGCAATCAGCCCCAGCATTTT.

By sample share, this clonotype is medium-sized. A junction end diverges from the germline sequence, so it may reflect a read error. The rearrangement uses TRBV19 and TRBJ2-3; TRBD1 matches at 11 bases. This CDR3 region has 15 residues. The germline V gene encodes CDR1 LNHDA and CDR2 SQIVND (reference sequence). This CDR3 reads CASSIGQGAGDTQYF. CDR3 nucleotide sequence: TGTGCCAGTAGCATAGGACAGGGGGCGGGAGATACGCAGTATTTT.

This chain connects TRBV3-1 to TRBJ1-5; D is possibly TRBD1 or TRBD2 (6 bases each). The J call may be in error: the DNA end matches TRBJ2-3 better. Per germline, CDR1 LGHDT and CDR2 YNNKEL (reference sequence). There are 17 residues in the CDR3. The CDR3 loop reads CASSQGTPGAFVQPQYF. DNA of the CDR3: TGTGCCAGCAGCCAAGGCACCCCGGGGGCCTTTGTGCAGCCCCAGTATTTT.

By frequency in the sample, this clonotype is medium-sized. This chain joins TRBV20-1 and TRBJ1-2, with TRBD1 matching 8 bases. This CDR3 spans 13 amino acids. J was trimmed by 4 bases and V by 6 bases; bases with no gene match: 7. Germline V gene data show CDR1 as DFQATT and CDR2 as SNEGSKA (reference sequence). The CDR3 protein is CSAVDRGGYGYTF. In DNA, the CDR3 is TGCAGTGCCGTAGACAGGGGCGGCTATGGCTACACCTTC.

This clonotype was counted only a few times. V and J are TRBV9 and TRBJ1-1; D is unclear. Germline CDR1 is SGDLS and CDR2 is YYNGEE. Trimming removed 3 bases at V and 0 bases at J, with 6 bases between. The CDR3 length is 13 residues. The CDR3 DNA reads TGTGCCAGCAGCGGGCAAATGAACACTGAAGCTTTCTTT. Translated: CASSGQMNTEAFF.

This clonotype is medium-sized (0.01 to 0.1%) within its sample. The gene calls are TRBV6-1 and TRBJ2-2; 7 bases are shared with TRBD2. The CDR3 sequence is 15 residues long. Trimming at V came to 5 bases and at J to 7 bases, leaving 10 bases not matched to a gene. Per the germline V gene, CDR1 is MNHNS and CDR2 is SASEGT. The CDR3 is CASSPLGGRDGELFF. In nucleotides, the CDR3 is TGTGCCAGCAGTCCCCTCGGGGGGAGGGACGGGGAGCTGTTTTTT.

By sample fraction, this clonotype is medium-sized (0.01 to 0.1%). The chain employs TRBV20-1 and TRBJ2-1; D possibly corresponds to TRBD1 (5 bases). V lost 0 bases and J lost 4, with 13 bases in between. CDR3 length: 15 amino acids. In germline, CDR1 is DFQATT, CDR2 SNEGSKA (reference sequence). The CDR3: CSARDLGRVYNEQFF. In DNA, the CDR3 is TGCAGTGCTAGAGATTTGGGCAGGGTGTACAATGAGCAGTTCTTC.

This clonotype rates as medium-sized. The chain uses TRBV13 and TRBJ2-7; D is unclear. The CDR3 has 12 amino acids. The V end was cut by 4 bases, the J end by 3 bases, with 7 bases between. Looked up from germline, CDR1 is PRHDT and CDR2 is FYEKMQ (reference sequence). The CDR3 reads CASSSDHYEQYF. The DNA of the CDR3 is TGTGCCAGCAGCTCCGACCACTACGAGCAGTACTTC.

Of note for this clonotype: A much bigger clone sits one base away, suggesting this may be a read error. The V gene is TRBV6-2 or TRBV6-3, the J gene TRBJ2-3; 14 nucleotides agree with TRBD2. Germline assignment: CDR1 MNHEY and CDR2 SVGEGT. V lost 4 bases to trimming and J lost 7 bases; unmatched junction nucleotides: 4. This CDR3 contains 15 residues. CDR3 residues: CASSWTSGRTYTQYF. The CDR3 DNA sequence: TGTGCCAGCAGTTGGACTAGCGGGAGGACATATACGCAGTATTTT.